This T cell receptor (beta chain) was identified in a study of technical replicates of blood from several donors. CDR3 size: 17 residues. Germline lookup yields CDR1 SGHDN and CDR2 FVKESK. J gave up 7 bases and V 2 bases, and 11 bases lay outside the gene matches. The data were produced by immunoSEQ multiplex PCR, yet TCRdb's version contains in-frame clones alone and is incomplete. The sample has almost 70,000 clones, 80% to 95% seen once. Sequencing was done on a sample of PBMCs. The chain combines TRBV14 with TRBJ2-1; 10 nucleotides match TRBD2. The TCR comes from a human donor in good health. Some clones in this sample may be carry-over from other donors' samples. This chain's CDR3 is CASSQLFLAGVENEQFF. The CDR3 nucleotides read TGTGCCAGCAGCCAACTCTTCCTAGCGGGAGTAGAAAATGAGCAGTTCTTC.